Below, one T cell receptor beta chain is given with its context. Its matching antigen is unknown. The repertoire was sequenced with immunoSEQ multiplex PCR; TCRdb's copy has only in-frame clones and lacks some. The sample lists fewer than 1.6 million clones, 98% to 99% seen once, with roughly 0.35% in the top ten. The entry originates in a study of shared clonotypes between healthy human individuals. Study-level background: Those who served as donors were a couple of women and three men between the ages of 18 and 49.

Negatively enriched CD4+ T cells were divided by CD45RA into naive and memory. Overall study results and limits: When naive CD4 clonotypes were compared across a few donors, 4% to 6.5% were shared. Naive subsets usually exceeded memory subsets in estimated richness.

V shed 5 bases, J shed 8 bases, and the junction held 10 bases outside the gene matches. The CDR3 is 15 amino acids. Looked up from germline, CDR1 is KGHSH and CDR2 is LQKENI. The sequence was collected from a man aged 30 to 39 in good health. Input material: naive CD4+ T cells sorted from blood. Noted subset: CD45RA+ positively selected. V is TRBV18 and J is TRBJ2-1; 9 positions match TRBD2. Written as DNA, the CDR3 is TGTGCCAGCTCATTACGGACTAGCGACACAGATGAGCAGTTCTTC. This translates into CASSLRTSDTDEQFF.